Shown below are 25 T cell receptor beta chains from a single sample sequenced in a study of blood T cell repertoires in COVID-19. Produced via immunoSEQ multiplex PCR; TCRdb's table is partial and in-frame only. The sample includes about 280,000 clones, 88% of them seen just once. Sequences were obtained from PBMCs or T cells enriched from blood (not recorded which). Receptors originate from a woman in her sixties in a cohort exposed to, infected with or recovered from COVID-19 (not recorded which).

The gene calls are TRBV10-3 and TRBJ2-7; 9 bases map to TRBD1. The CDR3 has 13 amino acids. Per germline, CDR1 ENHRY and CDR2 SYGVKD. V was pared by 8 bases and J by 0 bases, with 2 bases of the junction left unmatched. For the CDR3, the DNA is TGTGCCATCGGGACAGGGAGCTCCTACGAGCAGTACTTC. Amino acids: CAIGTGSSYEQYF.

The rearrangement joins TRBV9 to TRBJ2-1; the match to TRBD2 covers 13 bases. Germline loops: CDR1 SGDLS, CDR2 YYNGEE. The V gene end was trimmed by 7 bases and the J gene end by 3 bases; junction bases not matched to a gene: 16. This CDR3 is 19 amino acids long. CDR3 coding DNA: TGTGCCAGCGGGGATGCGGGACTAGCGGGATTTTGGGGCTACAATGAGCAGTTCTTC. Translating it yields CASGDAGLAGFWGYNEQFF.

The CDR3 region has the DNA TGTGCCAGCAGCTTAATTCGACTAGCGGGACAGGAGACCCAGTACTTC. It translates to CASSLIRLAGQETQYF. This chain links TRBV11-2 with TRBJ2-5, with TRBD2 matching over 11 bases. Germline V gene lookup returns CDR1 SGHAT and CDR2 FQNNGV. J gave up 5 bases and V 2 bases, and 7 bases lay outside the gene matches. This CDR3 region has 16 residues. The entire variable domain, with the rest obtained from reference TRBV11-2 and TRBJ2-5, is as follows: EAGVAQSPRYKIIEKRQSVAFWCNPISGHATLYWYQQILGQGPKLLIQFQNNGVVDDSQLPKDRFSAERLKGVDSTLKIQPAKLEDSAVYLCASSLIRLAGQETQYFGPGTRLLVL.

This clone has only one observation. This chain links TRBV28 with TRBJ1-4; D ambiguous. CDR1 and CDR2 (germline): MDHEN, SYDVKM. Trimming removed 2 bases at V and 0 bases at J, with 10 bases between. The length of the CDR3 is 16 residues. CDR3 sequence: CASSLRVPTTNEKLFF. For the CDR3, the DNA is TGTGCCAGCAGTTTAAGAGTTCCCACAACTAATGAAAAACTGTTTTTT.

The chain combines TRBV28 with TRBJ2-4, with 7 bases aligning to TRBD2. The J segment lost 0 bases and the V segment lost 0 bases, leaving 5 bases of the junction unmatched. The germline CDR1 and CDR2 sequences are MDHEN and SYDVKM. The CDR3 loop spans 17 amino acids. This CDR3 reads CASSLWAAGLAKNIQYF. In DNA, the CDR3 is TGTGCCAGCAGTTTATGGGCAGCGGGATTAGCCAAAAACATTCAGTACTTC.

The rearrangement joins TRBV19 to TRBJ2-1, with TRBD1 as a possible D gene (6 bases). Germline loops: CDR1 LNHDA, CDR2 SQIVND (reference sequence). V lost 8 bases and J lost 0, with 11 bases in between. CDR3 size: 14 residues. CDR3 loop: CASGRDISYNEQFF. The CDR3 nucleotides are TGTGCCAGTGGCCGGGACATCTCCTACAATGAGCAGTTCTTC.

This clone was seen just once. The chain recombines TRBV10-3 with TRBJ1-2; TRBD1 aligns across 9 bases. Trimming at V came to 6 bases and at J to 3 bases, leaving 5 bases not matched to a gene. Germline V gene data show CDR1 as ENHRY and CDR2 as SYGVKD. The CDR3 length is 14 residues. The CDR3 loop is CAISRTGEDYGYTF. The CDR3 nucleotides read TGTGCCATCAGCCGGACAGGGGAGGACTATGGCTACACCTTC.

The rearrangement joins TRBV7-3 to TRBJ2-5; TRBD1 agrees at 8 bases. The CDR3 consists of 13 residues. CDR1 is SGHTA, CDR2 FQGTGA, per germline. The ends lost 5 bases at V and 2 bases at J; junction bases unmatched: 1. CDR3 sequence (DNA): TGTGCCAGCAGCCGGACAGGGCAAGAGACCCAGTACTTC. This sequence encodes CASSRTGQETQYF.

V gene TRBV24-1 combines with J gene TRBJ2-3, with a weak D call TRBD2 (6 bases). This CDR3 spans 17 amino acids. Trimming took off 4 bases at V and 5 bases at J, with 21 bases between the two ends. CDR1 and CDR2 from the germline V gene are KGHDR and SFDVKD. The DNA of the CDR3 is TGTGCCACCAGTGACCCAAACGACGGGACTTCCCTAGATACGCAGTATTTT. Residues: CATSDPNDGTSLDTQYF.

This clone was observed once. The V gene is TRBV27, the J gene TRBJ1-1; no definite D call. This CDR3 has 16 residues. Germline V CDR1 and CDR2: MNHEY, SMNVEV (reference sequence). V was clipped by 6 bases and J by 2 bases, with 19 bases between them. CDR3 coding DNA: TGTGCCAGCAGCCCGTTGCCTCAGAGGGTAAACACTGAAGCTTTCTTT. Translating gives CASSPLPQRVNTEAFF.

The CDR3 is CASKFRLASTGELFF. The CDR3 DNA follows: TGTGCCAGCAAGTTTCGACTAGCGTCCACCGGGGAGCTGTTTTTT. The chain carries TRBV2 and TRBJ2-2; 8 nucleotides match TRBD2. Trimming removed 7 bases from V and 4 bases from J; junction bases left unmatched: 8. This CDR3 has 15 amino acids. The germline gives CDR1 SNHLY, CDR2 FYNNEI.

The V and J genes are TRBV4-3 and TRBJ1-1; perhaps TRBD1 as D (5 bases). This CDR3 comprises 14 residues. V lost 1 base to trimming and J lost 1 base, with 7 bases between them. The germline V gene has CDR1 LGHNA and CDR2 YSLEER. CDR3 DNA: TGCGCCAGCAGCCAAGGCAGGGAGAACACTGAAGCTTTCTTT. Translated: CASSQGRENTEAFF.

This sequence joins TRBV7-9 and TRBJ2-7; D possibly corresponds to TRBD2 (6 bases). Per germline, CDR1 SEHNR and CDR2 FQNEAQ (reference sequence). V was trimmed by 5 bases and J by 3 bases, leaving 14 bases between them. The CDR3 contains 14 residues. The CDR3 region is CASSHRDLDYEQYF. CDR3 in DNA: TGTGCCAGCAGCCACCGGGACTTAGACTACGAGCAGTACTTC.

The chain links TRBV29-1 to TRBJ1-2, with D maybe TRBD1 (5 bases). Trimming stripped 3 bases from V and 4 bases from J, with 12 bases between. CDR1 and CDR2 (germline): SQVTM, ANQGSEA. This CDR3 is 13 amino acids long. The CDR3 region is CSVDKGLGYGYTF. The CDR3 DNA is TGCAGCGTTGATAAGGGGCTAGGCTATGGCTACACCTTC.

V usage is TRBV2 and J usage is TRBJ2-7; the match to TRBD2 covers 8 bases. V lost 7 bases, J lost 5 bases, and 13 bases stayed unmatched. The CDR3 is made up of 15 amino acids. Germline V gene lookup returns CDR1 SNHLY and CDR2 FYNNEI. In DNA, the CDR3 is TGTGCCAGCACCCCTCCGGGGGGGAGGCGGGACGAGCAGTACTTC. Translation: CASTPPGGRRDEQYF. Together with reference TRBV2 and TRBJ2-7, the CDR3 gives the full variable domain: EPEVTQTPSHQVTQMGQEVILRCVPISNHLYFYWYRQILGQKVEFLVSFYNNEISEKSEIFDDQFSVERPDGSNFTLKIRSTKLEDSAMYFCASTPPGGRRDEQYFGPGTRLTVT.

Comments on this clone: The sample has other DNA sequences that encode this CDR3 too. The genes are TRBV7-9 and TRBJ2-7; no definite D call. V was pared by 2 bases and J by 5 bases, with 7 bases between. This CDR3 comprises 12 residues. The germline gives CDR1 SEHNR, CDR2 FQNEAQ (reference sequence). CDR3 residues: CASSLSGHEQYF. The CDR3 DNA reads as TGTGCCAGCAGCTTATCTGGCCACGAGCAGTACTTC.

CDR3: CASSTGLRVYNEQFF. The CDR3, as DNA: TGTGCCAGTAGTACGGGACTTCGAGTCTACAATGAGCAGTTCTTC. The chain joins TRBV19 to TRBJ2-1; maybe TRBD2 (6 bases). CDR3 size: 15 residues. Germline V gives CDR1 LNHDA, CDR2 SQIVND (reference sequence). V was pared by 4 bases and J by 3 bases, with 13 bases between.

The gene calls are TRBV9 and TRBJ2-1; D might be TRBD2 (6 bases). Germline lookup yields CDR1 SGDLS and CDR2 YYNGEE. V was clipped by 0 bases and J by 7 bases, with 8 bases between them. The CDR3 runs to 13 residues. As DNA, the CDR3 is TGTGCCAGCAGCGTAGGACTAGGAAATGAGCAGTTCTTC. It codes for CASSVGLGNEQFF.

The gene calls are TRBV4-3 and TRBJ2-7, with 12 positions matching TRBD2. The CDR3 contains 15 residues. Germline values: CDR1 LGHNA, CDR2 YSLEER. With V trimmed by 4 bases and J by 4 bases, 5 bases remained unmatched. The CDR3 loop is CASSPSTSGSYEQYF. For the CDR3, the DNA is TGCGCCAGCAGCCCCTCGACTAGCGGGAGTTACGAGCAGTACTTC.

The chain uses TRBV29-1 and TRBJ2-1, with D tentatively TRBD2 (6 bases). The V end lost 7 bases, the J end lost 6 bases, and 16 bases lay between the germline ends. Germline CDR1 reads SQVTM; CDR2 reads ANQGSEA. The length of the CDR3 is 13 residues. CDR3 sequence reads: CSAERDSGNEQFF. CDR3 DNA sequence: TGCAGCGCCGAACGGGACTCGGGCAATGAGCAGTTCTTC.

The chain joins TRBV19 to TRBJ1-1; D remains unclear. The length of the CDR3 is 13 residues. With 4 bases removed from V and 4 bases from J, the gap between germline ends came to 10 bases. Germline loops: CDR1 LNHDA, CDR2 SQIVND (reference sequence). CDR3 nucleotides: TGTGCCAGTAGTACCCGGGTGAGCACTGAAGCTTTCTTT. Translating gives CASSTRVSTEAFF.

The V gene is TRBV18, the J gene TRBJ1-6, with 7 nucleotides matching TRBD1. There are 14 residues in the CDR3. J lost 5 bases, V lost 3 bases, and 1 base had no gene match. The V gene's germline CDR1 is KGHSH and CDR2 LQKENI. The CDR3 nucleotides are TGTGCCAGCTCACCCGACAGGGATAATTCACCCCTCCACTTT. Translation gives CASSPDRDNSPLHF.

The CDR3 spells CASSQEGGATSHNEQFF. The CDR3 coding sequence is TGCGCCAGCAGCCAAGAGGGGGGGGCCACTAGCCACAATGAGCAGTTCTTC. The rearrangement uses TRBV4-3 and TRBJ2-1; D might be TRBD2 (7 bases). V gave up 0 bases and J gave up 5 bases, with 17 bases separating them. The CDR3 has 17 residues. Germline assignment: CDR1 LGHNA and CDR2 YSLEER.

V gene TRBV6-5 combines with J gene TRBJ1-4, with D possibly matching TRBD1 (6 bases). Germline-derived CDR1 and CDR2 are MNHEY and SVGAGI. The CDR3 sequence is 16 residues long. Trimming shortened V by 0 bases and J by 0 bases, and 8 bases separated the two germline ends. CDR3 loop: CASSYSGTTTNEKLFF. Here the CDR3 DNA reads TGTGCCAGCAGTTACTCCGGGACAACAACTAATGAAAAACTGTTTTTT.

The chain recombines TRBV7-2 with TRBJ2-1; D remains ambiguous. Per germline, CDR1 SGHTA and CDR2 FQGNSA. The CDR3 loop spans 15 amino acids. V shed 3 bases and J shed 6 bases, with 15 bases lying between them. DNA for the CDR3: TGTGCCAGCAGCTTCAACGACAACCCCGGCAATGAGCAGTTCTTC. It is translated as CASSFNDNPGNEQFF.